Sequencing of this TCR beta chain was carried out in a study of T cells in localized non-small cell lung cancer. Study-level findings and limits: The study found T cell clonality highest in uninvolved adjacent lung, above tumor. Sequencing involved a lone tumor region, leaving heterogeneity possible. Prolonged overall survival went with higher T cell density in the blood.

TCRdb keeps only in-frame clones here, not all; method: immunoSEQ multiplex PCR. The table lists tens of thousands of clones, just over 90% of them singletons. With respect to this clone: Its antigen remains unidentified.

This sequence was found in a female donor at least 60 years old with stage I lung adenocarcinoma. The sequencing used peripheral blood, collected before any cancer treatment.

CDR3 sequence reads: CASSGGAFF. In nucleotides, the CDR3 is TGTGCCAGCAGCGGCGGAGCTTTCTTT. V usage is TRBV21-1 and J usage is TRBJ1-1. TRBV21-1 is reported as a pseudogene. The CDR3 runs to 9 residues.